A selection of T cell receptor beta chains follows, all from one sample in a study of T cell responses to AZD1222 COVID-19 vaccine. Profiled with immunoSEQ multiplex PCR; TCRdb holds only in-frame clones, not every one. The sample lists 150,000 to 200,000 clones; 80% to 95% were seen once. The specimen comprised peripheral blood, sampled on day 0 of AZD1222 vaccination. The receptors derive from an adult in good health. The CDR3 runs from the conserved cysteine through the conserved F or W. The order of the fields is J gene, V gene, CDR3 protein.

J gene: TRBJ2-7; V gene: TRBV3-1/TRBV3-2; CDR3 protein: CASSRSATYEQYF
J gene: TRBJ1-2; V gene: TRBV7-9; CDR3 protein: CASSFDRGGGYTF
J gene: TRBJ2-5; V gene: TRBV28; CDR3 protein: CASSFVSGGGETQYF
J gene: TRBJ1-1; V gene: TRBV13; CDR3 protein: CASSAGRPATEAFF
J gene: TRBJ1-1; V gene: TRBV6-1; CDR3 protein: CASSVGLGDPANTEAFF
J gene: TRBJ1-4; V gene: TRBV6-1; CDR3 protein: CASSDTGFYATNEKLFF
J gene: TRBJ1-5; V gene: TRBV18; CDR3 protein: CASSRGANQPQHF
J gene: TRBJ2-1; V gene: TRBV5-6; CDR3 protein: CASSRQGGYYNEQFF
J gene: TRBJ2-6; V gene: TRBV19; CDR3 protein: CASNTGPGANVLTF
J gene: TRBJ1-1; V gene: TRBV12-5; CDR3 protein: CASGLGGLNTEAFF
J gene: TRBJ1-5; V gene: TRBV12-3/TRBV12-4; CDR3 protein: CASGFGGGQPQHF
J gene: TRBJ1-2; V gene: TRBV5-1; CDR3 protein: CASSLGGDNYGYTF
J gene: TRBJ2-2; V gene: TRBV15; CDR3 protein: CATSRDDFRDRVMNGELFF
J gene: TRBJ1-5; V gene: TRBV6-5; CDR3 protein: CASSTRQGSDQPQHF
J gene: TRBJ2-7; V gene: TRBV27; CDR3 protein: CASSLFPSSVYEQYF
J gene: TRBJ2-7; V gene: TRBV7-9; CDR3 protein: CASSLVVGGVHEQYF
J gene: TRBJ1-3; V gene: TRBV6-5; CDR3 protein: CASNHGGGENTIYF
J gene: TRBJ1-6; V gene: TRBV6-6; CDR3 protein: CASEDKNNSPLHF
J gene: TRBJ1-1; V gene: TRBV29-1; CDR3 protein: CSGRDRRNTEAFF
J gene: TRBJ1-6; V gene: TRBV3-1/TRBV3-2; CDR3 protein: CASSRRTGVYNSPLHF